The 31 T cell receptor beta chains below all came from one sample that was sequenced in a study of response to subunit inactivated influenza vaccine. TCRdb called the RT-PCR reads again in MiXCR, with one record for every CDR3 protein. The sample includes a few hundred thousand distinct CDR3 sequences, around 13% of them seen just once. The material was PBMCs from blood, obtained 11 to 12 days after vaccination. These receptors were taken from a man aged 45 to 65 who received an inactivated influenza vaccine.

This clonotype showed up just a few times. The rearrangement links TRBV7-4 to TRBJ2-7; a possible D gene is TRBD2 (5 bases). V was cut by 10 bases and J by 3 bases, with 19 bases left in between. The CDR3 is 14 residues long. Germline CDR1 and CDR2: SGHVT and SQSDAQ. In DNA form, the CDR3 reads TGTGCCATCAAACAGCGGCTCCTGAACTACGAGCAGTACTTC. Its translation is CAIKQRLLNYEQYF.

The table lists this clonotype with a few counts. CDR3 nucleotides: TGTGCCAGCAGCTTAACGTACAGGGACACCATATATTTT. Translated: CASSLTYRDTIYF. V is TRBV7-3 and J is TRBJ1-3, with D possibly being TRBD1 (6 bases). Germline CDR1 SGHTA, CDR2 FQGTGA. V lost 0 bases and J lost 8, with 8 bases in between. The CDR3 is 13 amino acids.

The chain carries TRBV5-1 and TRBJ1-4; D perhaps matches TRBD1 (5 bases). V lost 5 bases and J 8 bases, leaving 10 bases between the germline ends. Germline CDR1 and CDR2: SGHRS and YFSETQ. This CDR3 has 12 residues. CDR3 amino acids: CASRGSGEKLFF. In DNA, the CDR3 is TGCGCCAGCAGAGGGTCAGGGGAAAAACTGTTTTTT.

The rearrangement links TRBV20-1 to TRBJ2-1, with 7 positions matching TRBD1. Germline V lookup: CDR1 DFQATT, CDR2 SNEGSKA (reference sequence). V lost 6 bases and J lost 8; bases outside the gene matches: 7. There are 12 residues in the CDR3. CDR3: CSAPTGIYEQFF. DNA for the CDR3: TGCAGTGCCCCGACAGGGATCTATGAGCAGTTCTTC.

This clonotype was seen a handful of times. The V gene is TRBV10-3, the J gene TRBJ2-2; TRBD2 agrees at 16 bases. J lost 6 bases, V lost 6 bases, and 4 bases had no gene match. This CDR3 is 16 amino acids long. CDR1 ENHRY and CDR2 SYGVKD come from the germline V gene. The CDR3, as DNA: TGTGCCATCAGGACCGGGACTAGCGGGAGGGCCGGGGAGCTGTTTTTT. This codes for CAIRTGTSGRAGELFF.

This clonotype has a count of ten or more. This rearrangement joins TRBV9 to TRBJ2-7; TRBD1 might be the D (6 bases). From germline, CDR1 is SGDLS and CDR2 YYNGEE. The CDR3 extends over 15 amino acids. Trimming cost V 4 bases and J 0 bases, with 14 bases left between them. The CDR3 loop is CASSQGLASSYEQYF. CDR3 nucleotides: TGTGCCAGCAGCCAGGGGCTAGCCAGCTCCTACGAGCAGTACTTC. The variable domain in full, with the rest retrieved from reference TRBV9 and TRBJ2-7, is DSGVTQTPKHLITATGQRVTLRCSPRSGDLSVYWYQQSLDQGLQFLIQYYNGEERAKGNILERFSAQQFPDLHSELNLSSLELGDSALYFCASSQGLASSYEQYFGPGTRLTVT.

V usage is TRBV3-1 and J usage is TRBJ2-7; D gene ambiguous. The length of the CDR3 is 15 residues. Germline assignment: CDR1 LGHDT and CDR2 YNNKEL (reference sequence). V lost 4 bases to trimming and J lost 2 bases, with 15 bases between them. The CDR3 reads CASSPGSSQTYEQYF. The CDR3 region has the DNA TGTGCCAGCAGCCCGGGTTCTAGTCAAACCTACGAGCAGTACTTC.

The CDR3 here is CASRNTGGQTQYF. In DNA, the CDR3 is TGTGCCAGCAGGAATACGGGGGGACAGACCCAGTACTTC. This chain connects TRBV12-3 or TRBV12-4 to TRBJ2-5, with 7 bases matching TRBD2. J lost 6 bases, V lost 6 bases, and 7 bases had no gene match. The CDR3 loop spans 13 amino acids.

This clonotype was observed at least ten times. The rearrangement joins TRBV20-1 to TRBJ1-1, with D maybe TRBD1 (6 bases). Germline CDR1 DFQATT, CDR2 SNEGSKA (reference sequence). CDR3 size: 13 residues. The V gene lost 3 bases and the J gene lost 0 bases, with 8 bases spanning the gap. The CDR3 DNA reads TGCAGTGCTAGGGGGGCTGTGAACACTGAAGCTTTCTTT. It yields the protein CSARGAVNTEAFF.

This chain links TRBV5-1 with TRBJ2-3, with 7 bases fitting TRBD2. CDR1 is SGHRS and CDR2 is YFSETQ in the germline V gene. The CDR3 loop spans 17 amino acids. V shed 3 bases and J 4 bases; nucleotides not matched to a gene: 14. This CDR3 reads CASSSAASGSLADTQYF. The CDR3 bases are TGCGCCAGCAGCTCGGCTGCTAGCGGATCCCTGGCAGATACGCAGTATTTT.

As regards this clonotype: A read error is possible here, since a much larger clone lies one base away. This chain connects TRBV4-1 to TRBJ2-7; 8 nucleotides match TRBD1. The CDR3 contains 16 residues. Germline V gene data show CDR1 as MGHRA and CDR2 as YSYEKL. Trimming took 6 bases from V and 6 from J; bases not matched to a gene: 16. In DNA, the CDR3 is TGCGCCAGCAGGCAGACTCAGATCACAGGGGGGAGCGAGCAGTACTTC. It yields the protein CASRQTQITGGSEQYF.

The chain links TRBV27 to TRBJ2-1; D remains unclear. The CDR3 is 15 amino acids. Germline CDR1 MNHEY, CDR2 SMNVEV (reference sequence). Trimming took 6 bases from V and 0 from J, leaving 12 bases between them. The CDR3 sequence: CASRLLRSSYNEQFF. CDR3 DNA: TGTGCCAGCAGACTTTTACGGAGCTCCTACAATGAGCAGTTCTTC.

The chain recombines TRBV20-1 with TRBJ1-5; D is uncertain. CDR1 is DFQATT, CDR2 SNEGSKA, per germline (reference sequence). The V end lost 3 bases, the J end lost 0 bases, and 12 bases lay between the germline ends. The CDR3 is made up of 15 amino acids. The CDR3 here is CSARVQAYSNQPQHF. In DNA, the CDR3 is TGCAGTGCTAGGGTTCAGGCTTATAGCAATCAGCCCCAGCATTTT.

The rearrangement joins TRBV20-1 to TRBJ1-5; 12 bases align to TRBD1. The V gene's germline CDR1 is DFQATT and CDR2 SNEGSKA (reference sequence). Trimming took 5 bases from V and 8 from J; bases not matched to a gene: 7. The CDR3 length is 14 residues. The CDR3 DNA follows: TGCAGTGCTCACCGGGACAGGGGGCATGAGCCCCAGCATTTT. Its translation is CSAHRDRGHEPQHF.

The chain couples TRBV20-1 to TRBJ2-1, with 7 bases aligning to TRBD2. The germline gives CDR1 DFQATT, CDR2 SNEGSKA (reference sequence). The CDR3 covers 16 residues. The V segment lost 1 base and the J segment 0 bases; nucleotides outside the gene matches: 6. The CDR3 coding sequence is TGCAGTGCTAGAGTGGCTAGCGGTTACTCCTACAATGAGCAGTTCTTC. Translation: CSARVASGYSYNEQFF.

In its sample, this clonotype was seen a few times. The chain carries TRBV5-1 and TRBJ1-2; D perhaps matches TRBD1 (5 bases). The V and J ends lost 0 bases and 4 bases respectively, with 13 bases between them. The CDR3 is made up of 15 amino acids. The germline V gene has CDR1 SGHRS and CDR2 YFSETQ. The CDR3 protein is CASSLAEGSIYGYTF. DNA for the CDR3: TGCGCCAGCAGCTTGGCCGAGGGGTCGATCTATGGCTACACCTTC. The whole variable domain, remainder taken from reference TRBV5-1 and TRBJ1-2, is KAGVTQTPRYLIKTRGQQVTLSCSPISGHRSVSWYQQTPGQGLQFLFEYFSETQRNKGNFPGRFSGRQFSNSRSEMNVSTLELGDSALYLCASSLAEGSIYGYTFGSGTRLTVV.

Only a few counts were recorded for this clonotype. The gene calls are TRBV6-2 or TRBV6-3 and TRBJ2-1; 9 nucleotides match TRBD2. Germline assignment: CDR1 MNHEY and CDR2 SVGEGT. V trimming: 4 bases; J trimming: 13 bases; junction bases outside the gene matches: 14. This CDR3 region has 15 residues. CDR3: CASSSGAGLAPSQFF. In DNA form, the CDR3 reads TGTGCCAGCAGTTCGGGGGCGGGACTAGCTCCTTCACAGTTCTTC.

The rearrangement links TRBV4-3 to TRBJ2-5; 11 bases align to TRBD1. The V gene end was trimmed by 0 bases and the J gene end by 4 bases; junction bases not matched to a gene: 1. The length of the CDR3 is 15 residues. Germline V gene lookup returns CDR1 LGHNA and CDR2 YSLEER. The chain's CDR3 is CASSQEGTGGETQYF. Here the CDR3 DNA reads TGCGCCAGCAGCCAAGAAGGGACAGGGGGAGAGACCCAGTACTTC.

The rearrangement joins TRBV4-3 to TRBJ2-3; perhaps TRBD1 as D (5 bases). V lost 0 bases, J lost 3 bases, and 16 bases lay in between. Germline values: CDR1 LGHNA, CDR2 YSLEER. The CDR3 is made up of 17 amino acids. CDR3 in DNA: TGCGCCAGCAGCCAAGAATGGGGCTCGGTCAGGACAGATACGCAGTATTTT. Its translation is CASSQEWGSVRTDTQYF.

This clonotype has a count of ten or more. The chain joins TRBV4-2 to TRBJ2-7; D might be TRBD1 (6 bases). Per germline, CDR1 LGHNA and CDR2 YNFKEQ. Trimming stripped 1 base from V and 4 bases from J, with 14 bases between. The CDR3 is 15 residues long. The CDR3 sequence: CASSQGSQGSYEQYF. The CDR3 bases are TGTGCCAGCAGCCAAGGTTCGCAGGGGTCATACGAGCAGTACTTC.

In this sample, this clonotype turned up many times. The V call is TRBV29-1, the J call TRBJ2-2; TRBD1 matches 9 bases. With V trimmed by 6 bases and J by 3 bases, 5 bases remained unmatched. CDR1 and CDR2 (germline): SQVTM, ANQGSEA. The CDR3 is 14 amino acids. Here the CDR3 DNA reads TGCAGCGTGGGACAGGGAGGGTACACCGGGGAGCTGTTTTTT. Translation gives CSVGQGGYTGELFF.

This clonotype came up a few times. The chain couples TRBV6-2 or TRBV6-3 to TRBJ2-7; D is perhaps TRBD2 (6 bases). V gave up 6 bases and J gave up 2 bases, with 14 bases separating them. This CDR3 has 14 residues. Germline V gene lookup returns CDR1 MNHEY and CDR2 SVGEGT. The CDR3 reads CASRPLASAYEQYF. CDR3 bases: TGTGCCAGCAGACCTCTAGCGTCGGCCTACGAGCAGTACTTC.

The V call is TRBV6-5, the J call TRBJ2-3; 8 bases align to TRBD1. Germline V CDR1 and CDR2: MNHEY, SVGAGI. Trimming took 2 bases from V and 2 from J; bases not matched to a gene: 3. This CDR3 contains 15 residues. CDR3 nucleotides: TGTGCCAGCAGTTACGGGGACAGGTTCACAGATACGCAGTATTTT. Translated: CASSYGDRFTDTQYF.

This clonotype was seen ten or more times. The V call is TRBV3-1, the J call TRBJ2-1; 7 bases align to TRBD1. With 0 bases clipped from V and 8 bases from J, the junction kept 7 bases outside the gene matches. Germline-derived CDR1 and CDR2 are LGHDT and YNNKEL (reference sequence). The CDR3 covers 15 residues. CDR3 DNA sequence: TGTGCCAGCAGCCAAGATTTGGGGACAGCGGATGAGCAGTTCTTC. Translation: CASSQDLGTADEQFF.

This clonotype was found many times. The chain employs TRBV20-1 and TRBJ2-1, with 16 bases aligning to TRBD2. The V gene's germline CDR1 is DFQATT and CDR2 SNEGSKA (reference sequence). The CDR3 consists of 14 residues. V lost 5 bases, J lost 6 bases, and 1 base stayed unmatched. The CDR3 protein is CSAGTSGRANEQFF. In DNA form, the CDR3 reads TGCAGTGCTGGGACTAGCGGGAGGGCCAATGAGCAGTTCTTC.

The rearrangement links TRBV12-3 or TRBV12-4 to TRBJ2-2, with 10 bases identical to TRBD2. There are 16 residues in the CDR3. Germline trimming cut 5 bases from V and 8 bases from J; bases unmatched to any gene: 11. The CDR3 loop is CASSPGTSALTGELFF. DNA for the CDR3: TGTGCCAGCAGTCCCGGGACTAGCGCCTTAACAGGGGAGCTGTTTTTT.

The J gene is TRBJ2-5, the V gene TRBV6-1; 12 bases match TRBD2. J gave up 7 bases and V 6 bases, and 18 bases lay outside the gene matches. Germline loops: CDR1 MNHNS, CDR2 SASEGT. The CDR3 is 18 residues long. The CDR3 protein is CASSPRRLAGGPWWTQYF. CDR3 DNA sequence: TGTGCCAGCAGCCCCAGGAGGCTAGCGGGAGGGCCGTGGTGGACCCAGTACTTC.

This clonotype was detected many times. This chain joins TRBV3-1 and TRBJ1-1, with a weak D call TRBD1 (5 bases). Deletions cut 4 bases from V and 1 base from J, with 13 bases between. The CDR3 covers 15 residues. In germline, CDR1 is LGHDT, CDR2 YNNKEL (reference sequence). The CDR3: CASSRGDVRNTEAFF. Here the CDR3 DNA reads TGTGCCAGCAGCCGAGGGGACGTACGGAACACTGAAGCTTTCTTT.

CDR3 protein: CASSWGRPGEAQYF. The CDR3 DNA is TGCGCCAGCAGCTGGGGACGGCCGGGGGAGGCCCAGTACTTC. The chain recombines TRBV5-1 with TRBJ2-5; weak D call: TRBD2 (6 bases). From germline, CDR1 is SGHRS and CDR2 YFSETQ. The CDR3 is 14 residues long. V gave up 3 bases and J gave up 9 bases, with 18 bases separating them.

The rearrangement links TRBV6-1 to TRBJ2-7; TRBD2 matches 11 bases. This CDR3 has 14 amino acids. V trimming: 6 bases; J trimming: 7 bases; junction bases outside the gene matches: 8. CDR1 MNHNS and CDR2 SASEGT come from the germline V gene. For the CDR3, the DNA is TGTGCCAGCAGCCAGACTAGCGGGAAACGGGAGCAGTACTTC. This gives the protein CASSQTSGKREQYF.

This clonotype was observed a handful of times. The chain joins TRBV13 to TRBJ2-3; 14 bases map to TRBD2. The V segment lost 0 bases and the J segment 0 bases; nucleotides outside the gene matches: 14. This CDR3 is 22 amino acids long. Germline V gene sequence: CDR1 PRHDT, CDR2 FYEKMQ (reference sequence). Here the CDR3 DNA reads TGTGCCAGCAGCTTAGGCCTACAGGCCTGGACTAGCGGGAGGCCAAGCACAGATACGCAGTATTTT. Translating gives CASSLGLQAWTSGRPSTDTQYF.